The entry that follows covers one T cell receptor beta chain sequence. What it binds is unknown. These data are taken from a study of cytomegalovirus exposure and HLA in healthy donors. The study ran its PCR with 60 Vbeta and 13 Jbeta primers. The method was immunoSEQ multiplex PCR; TCRdb's version includes in-frame clones alone and lacks a portion of them. This repertoire shows about 140,000 clones, around 86% found once; its top ten account for around 7.8%. Between the trimmed V and J ends, which lost 2 bases and 1 base, there was a span of 6 bases. In germline, CDR1 is MDHEN, CDR2 SYDVKM. This CDR3 has 14 amino acids. Study findings and constraints: Earlier analysis looked at TCR beta V segments, and most were productive about 87% or about 30% of the time. The sole available immune exposure information was CMV serostatus. Highly shared variants forming one cluster were likely a sequencing artifact. TCR sequences were mostly rare, though some public TCRs occurred in many donors.

This chain connects TRBV28 to TRBJ1-3; D call uncertain. Sequencing was done on a sample of PBMCs. The receptor's source is a woman aged 45-60 years in good health and CMV-seropositive. The DNA for the CDR3 is TGTGCCAGCAGTTTAGGAGGGTCTGGAAACACCATATATTTT. This sequence encodes CASSLGGSGNTIYF.